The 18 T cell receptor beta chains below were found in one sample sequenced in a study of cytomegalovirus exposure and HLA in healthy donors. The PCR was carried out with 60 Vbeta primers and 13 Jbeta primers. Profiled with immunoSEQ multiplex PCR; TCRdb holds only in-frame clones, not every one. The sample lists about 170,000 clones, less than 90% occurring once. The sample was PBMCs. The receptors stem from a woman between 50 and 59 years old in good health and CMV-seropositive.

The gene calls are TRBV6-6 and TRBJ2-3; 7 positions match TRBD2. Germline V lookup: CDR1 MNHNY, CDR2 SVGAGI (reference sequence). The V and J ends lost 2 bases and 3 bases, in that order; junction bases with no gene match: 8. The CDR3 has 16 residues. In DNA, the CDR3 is TGTGCCAGCAGTTACCAACTAGCGTTAGGAACAGATACGCAGTATTTT. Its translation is CASSYQLALGTDTQYF.

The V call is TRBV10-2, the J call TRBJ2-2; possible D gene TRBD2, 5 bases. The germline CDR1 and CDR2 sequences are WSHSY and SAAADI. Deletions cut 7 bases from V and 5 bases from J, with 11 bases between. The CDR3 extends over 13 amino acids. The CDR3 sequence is CASNRGWTGELFF. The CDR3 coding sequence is TGCGCCAGCAATCGAGGGTGGACCGGGGAGCTGTTTTTT.

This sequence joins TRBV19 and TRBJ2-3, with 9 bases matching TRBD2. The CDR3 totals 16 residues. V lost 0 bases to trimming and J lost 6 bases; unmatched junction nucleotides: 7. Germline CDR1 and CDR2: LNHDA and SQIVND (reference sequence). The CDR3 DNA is TGTGCCAGTAGTATAGAGGGGCGCGGGGGGGATGATACGCAGTATTTT. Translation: CASSIEGRGGDDTQYF. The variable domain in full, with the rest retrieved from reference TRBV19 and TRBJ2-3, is DGGITQSPKYLFRKEGQNVTLSCEQNLNHDAMYWYRQDPGQGLRLIYYSQIVNDFQKGDIAEGYSVSREKKESFPLTVTSAQKNPTAFYLCASSIEGRGGDDTQYFGPGTRLTVL.

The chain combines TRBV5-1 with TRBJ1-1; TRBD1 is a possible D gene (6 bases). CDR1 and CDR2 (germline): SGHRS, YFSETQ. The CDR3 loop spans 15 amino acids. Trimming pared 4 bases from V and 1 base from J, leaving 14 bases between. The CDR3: CASSQRSTGNTEAFF. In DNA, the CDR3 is TGCGCCAGCAGCCAACGATCGACAGGGAACACTGAAGCTTTCTTT.

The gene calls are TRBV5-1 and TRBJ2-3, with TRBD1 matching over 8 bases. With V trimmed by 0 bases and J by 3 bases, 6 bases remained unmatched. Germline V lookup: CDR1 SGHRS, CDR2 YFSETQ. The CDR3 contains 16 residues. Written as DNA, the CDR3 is TGCGCCAGCAGCTTGGGCCCAGGGGGCCGAACAGATACGCAGTATTTT. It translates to CASSLGPGGRTDTQYF.

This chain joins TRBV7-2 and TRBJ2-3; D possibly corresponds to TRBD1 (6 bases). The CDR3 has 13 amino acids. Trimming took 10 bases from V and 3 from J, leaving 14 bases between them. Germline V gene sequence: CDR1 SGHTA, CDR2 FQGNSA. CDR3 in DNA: TGTGCCACAAACAGGGACGGGACAGATACGCAGTATTTT. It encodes CATNRDGTDTQYF.

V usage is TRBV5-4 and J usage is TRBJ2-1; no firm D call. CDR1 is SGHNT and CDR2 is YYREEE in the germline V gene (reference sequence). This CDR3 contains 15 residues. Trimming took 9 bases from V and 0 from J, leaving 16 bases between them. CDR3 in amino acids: CATSPTSSSYNEQFF. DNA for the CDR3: TGTGCCACCTCACCAACCTCGAGCTCCTACAATGAGCAGTTCTTC.

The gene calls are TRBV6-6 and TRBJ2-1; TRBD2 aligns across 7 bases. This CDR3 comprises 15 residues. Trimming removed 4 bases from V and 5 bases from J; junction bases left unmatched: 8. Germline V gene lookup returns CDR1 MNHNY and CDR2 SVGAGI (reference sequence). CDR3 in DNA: TGTGCCAGCAGTTCTACTAGCGAGATGAACAATGAGCAGTTCTTC. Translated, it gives CASSSTSEMNNEQFF.

Here the CDR3 DNA reads TGTGCCTCCGACAGGGAGAGGGAGACCCAGTACTTC. It codes for CASDRERETQYF. The rearrangement joins TRBV30 to TRBJ2-5, with 7 bases that match TRBD1. Germline V lookup: CDR1 GTSNPN, CDR2 SVGIG (reference sequence). This CDR3 contains 12 residues. With V trimmed by 7 bases and J by 5 bases, 7 bases remained unmatched.

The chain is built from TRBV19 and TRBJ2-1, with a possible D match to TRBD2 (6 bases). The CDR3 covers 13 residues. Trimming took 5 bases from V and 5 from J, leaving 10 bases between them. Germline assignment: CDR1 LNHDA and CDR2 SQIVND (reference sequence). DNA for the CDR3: TGTGCCAGTAGTCAACTAGCAAACAATGAGCAGTTCTTC. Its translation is CASSQLANNEQFF.

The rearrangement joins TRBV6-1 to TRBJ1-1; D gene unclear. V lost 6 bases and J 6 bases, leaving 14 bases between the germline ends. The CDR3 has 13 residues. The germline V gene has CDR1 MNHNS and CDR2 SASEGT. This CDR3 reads CASSAGLEAEAFF. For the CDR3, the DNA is TGTGCCAGCAGCGCCGGGCTGGAGGCTGAAGCTTTCTTT.

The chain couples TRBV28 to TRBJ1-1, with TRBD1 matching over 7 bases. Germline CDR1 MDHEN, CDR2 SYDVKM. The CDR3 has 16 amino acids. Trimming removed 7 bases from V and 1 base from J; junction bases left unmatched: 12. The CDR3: CASKGATGRGNTEAFF. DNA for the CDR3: TGTGCCAGCAAGGGGGCGACAGGACGGGGGAACACTGAAGCTTTCTTT.

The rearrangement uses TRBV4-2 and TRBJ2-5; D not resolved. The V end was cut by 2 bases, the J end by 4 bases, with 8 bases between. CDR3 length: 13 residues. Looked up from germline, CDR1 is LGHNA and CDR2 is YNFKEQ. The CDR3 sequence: CASSQNAGETQYF. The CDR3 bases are TGTGCCAGCAGCCAAAACGCCGGAGAGACCCAGTACTTC.

The CDR3 DNA is TGTGCCAGTAGTAACAGGGTGGAGAACTATGGCTACACCTTC. Encoded protein: CASSNRVENYGYTF. The chain couples TRBV19 to TRBJ1-2, with D maybe TRBD1 (6 bases). V dropped 4 bases and J dropped 2 bases, with 11 bases sitting between them. The CDR3 has 14 residues. Germline assignment: CDR1 LNHDA and CDR2 SQIVND (reference sequence).

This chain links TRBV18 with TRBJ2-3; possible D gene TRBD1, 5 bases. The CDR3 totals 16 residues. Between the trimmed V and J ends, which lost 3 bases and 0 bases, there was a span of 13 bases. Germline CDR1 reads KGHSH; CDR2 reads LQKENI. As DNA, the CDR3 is TGTGCCAGCTCACCCTCGACAGCTTCTAGCACAGATACGCAGTATTTT. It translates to CASSPSTASSTDTQYF.

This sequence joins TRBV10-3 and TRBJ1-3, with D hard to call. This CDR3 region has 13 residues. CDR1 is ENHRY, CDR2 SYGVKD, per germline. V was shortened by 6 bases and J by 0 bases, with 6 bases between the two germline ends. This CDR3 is CAIRISSGNTIYF. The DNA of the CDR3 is TGTGCCATCAGAATCTCCTCTGGAAACACCATATATTTT.

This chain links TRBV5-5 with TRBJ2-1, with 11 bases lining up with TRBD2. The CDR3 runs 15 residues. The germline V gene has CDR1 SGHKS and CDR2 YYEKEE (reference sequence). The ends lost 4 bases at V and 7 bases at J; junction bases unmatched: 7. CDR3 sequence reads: CASSQFSGGVNEQFF. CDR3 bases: TGTGCCAGCAGCCAGTTTAGCGGGGGGGTAAATGAGCAGTTCTTC.

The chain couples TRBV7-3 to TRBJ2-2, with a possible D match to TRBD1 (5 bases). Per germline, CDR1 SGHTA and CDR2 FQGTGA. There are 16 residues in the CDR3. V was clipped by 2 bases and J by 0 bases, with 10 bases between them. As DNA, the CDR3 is TGTGCCAGCAGCTTATGGGGCGGATCGAACACCGGGGAGCTGTTTTTT. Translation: CASSLWGGSNTGELFF.